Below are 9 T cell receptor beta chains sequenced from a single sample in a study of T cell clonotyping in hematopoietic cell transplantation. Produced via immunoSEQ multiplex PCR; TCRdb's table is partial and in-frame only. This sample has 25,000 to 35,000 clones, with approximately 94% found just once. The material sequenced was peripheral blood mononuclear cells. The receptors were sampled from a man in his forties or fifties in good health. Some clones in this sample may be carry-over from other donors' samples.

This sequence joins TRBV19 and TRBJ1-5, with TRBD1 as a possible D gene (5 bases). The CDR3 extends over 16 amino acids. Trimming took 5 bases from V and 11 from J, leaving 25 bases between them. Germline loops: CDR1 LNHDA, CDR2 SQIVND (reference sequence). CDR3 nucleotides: TGTGCCAGTAGTCCCTTAGGTGGAGGGACCGGGCTTACCCAGCATTTT. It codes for CASSPLGGGTGLTQHF.

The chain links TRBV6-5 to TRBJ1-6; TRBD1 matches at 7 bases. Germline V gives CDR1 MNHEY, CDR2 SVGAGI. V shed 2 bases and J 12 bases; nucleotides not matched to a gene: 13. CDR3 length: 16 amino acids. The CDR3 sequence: CASSYARGRAAVPLHF. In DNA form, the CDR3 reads TGTGCCAGCAGTTACGCGAGGGGGCGGGCGGCGGTACCCCTCCACTTT.

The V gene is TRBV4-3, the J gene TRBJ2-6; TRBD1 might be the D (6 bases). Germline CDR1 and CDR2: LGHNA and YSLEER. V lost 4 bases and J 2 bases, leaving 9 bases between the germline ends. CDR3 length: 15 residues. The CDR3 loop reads CASSLQGPGANVLTF. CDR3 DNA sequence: TGCGCCAGCAGCCTCCAGGGGCCTGGGGCCAACGTCCTGACTTTC.

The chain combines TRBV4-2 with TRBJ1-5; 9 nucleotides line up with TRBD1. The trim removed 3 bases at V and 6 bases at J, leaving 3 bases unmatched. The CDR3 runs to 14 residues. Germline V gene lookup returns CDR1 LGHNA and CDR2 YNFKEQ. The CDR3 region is CASSHDRGFQPQHF. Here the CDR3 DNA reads TGTGCCAGCAGCCATGACAGGGGGTTTCAGCCCCAGCATTTT.

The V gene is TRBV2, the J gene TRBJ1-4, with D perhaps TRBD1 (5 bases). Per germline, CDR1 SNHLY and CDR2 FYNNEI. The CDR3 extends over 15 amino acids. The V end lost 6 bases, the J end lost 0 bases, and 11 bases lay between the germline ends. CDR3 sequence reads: CASSRDGTTNEKLFF. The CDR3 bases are TGTGCCAGCAGCCGGGACGGAACAACTAATGAAAAACTGTTTTTT.

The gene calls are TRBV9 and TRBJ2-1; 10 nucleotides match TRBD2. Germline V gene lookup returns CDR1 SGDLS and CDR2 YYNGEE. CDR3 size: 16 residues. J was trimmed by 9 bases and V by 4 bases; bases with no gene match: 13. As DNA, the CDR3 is TGTGCCAGCAGCACCCAGCGGGGGGGCCTTACGGGTGAGCAGTTCTTC. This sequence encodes CASSTQRGGLTGEQFF.

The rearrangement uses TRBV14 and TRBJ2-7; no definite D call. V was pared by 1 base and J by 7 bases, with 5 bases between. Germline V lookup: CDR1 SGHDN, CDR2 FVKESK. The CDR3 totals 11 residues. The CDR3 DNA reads TGTGCCAGCAGCCAAGGCTGGGAGCAGTACTTC. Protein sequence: CASSQGWEQYF.

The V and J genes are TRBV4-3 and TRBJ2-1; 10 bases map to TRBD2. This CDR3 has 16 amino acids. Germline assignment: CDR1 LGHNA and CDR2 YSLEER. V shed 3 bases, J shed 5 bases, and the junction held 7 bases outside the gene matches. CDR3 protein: CASSHFSGGGDNEQFF. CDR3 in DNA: TGCGCCAGCAGCCACTTCAGCGGGGGGGGAGACAATGAGCAGTTCTTC.

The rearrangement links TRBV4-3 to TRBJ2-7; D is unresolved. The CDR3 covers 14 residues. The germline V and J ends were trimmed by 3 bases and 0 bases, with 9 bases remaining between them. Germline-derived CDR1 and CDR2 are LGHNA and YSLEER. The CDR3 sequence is CASSQGISSYEQYF. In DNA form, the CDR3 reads TGCGCCAGCAGCCAGGGTATTAGCTCCTACGAGCAGTACTTC.